The sequence of this T cell receptor (beta chain) was determined in a study of early T cells in non-severe SARS-CoV-2 infection. Looking at the study overall: Chains stayed unpaired after sequencing of bulk RNA from unsorted whole blood.

Unique molecular identifier tags were affixed to discrete cDNA molecules. TCRdb ran MiXCR on the 5' RACE reads and lists one entry per CDR3 protein. This sample carries roughly 45,000 distinct CDR3 sequences, around 10% of them seen once, and the ten largest clones take 20% to 25%. This clonotype was seen only a few times. This TCR came from an adult who was a healthcare worker with PCR-confirmed SARS-CoV-2 infection or an uninfected control (not recorded which). Sequencing was carried out using whole blood.

The CDR3 DNA follows: TGCAGTGCTAGAGCGACAGGGCTCCAAGAGACCCAGTACTTC. Translation gives CSARATGLQETQYF. V usage is TRBV20-1 and J usage is TRBJ2-5, with 7 positions matching TRBD1. V lost 1 base and J lost 1; bases outside the gene matches: 3. The germline CDR1 and CDR2 sequences are DFQATT and SNEGSKA (reference sequence). This CDR3 comprises 14 residues.